This TCR beta chain was captured by sequencing in a study of Ad26.COV2.S vaccination and SARS-CoV-2 variants. About the study: Ad26.COV2.S shots went into the muscle once or twice, 56 days apart.

Treatment specified: 15 to 20 received Ad26.COV2.S at low or high dose, single or two shots; roughly five received placebo; per-sample allocation not given. Specimen acquisition occurred on day 63 following the initial vaccine or placebo injection. With respect to this clone: As yet, its antigen is unknown. Other DNA sequences in the sample encode the same CDR3.

Sequenced by immunoSEQ multiplex PCR; TCRdb stores in-frame clones only, minus some. The table records 330,000 or so clones, roughly 90% of them present only once. Germline assignment: CDR1 MNHEY and CDR2 SVGEGT. Trimming removed 0 bases from V and 3 bases from J, with 3 bases in between. CDR3 length equals 12 residues. Whole-study findings and limits: While placebo recipients had lower spike-specific TCR breadth, vaccine recipients had more. From the TCR breadth and depth analyses, total T cell responses may have been underestimated.

The input for sequencing was peripheral blood, taken in a trial of Ad26.COV2.S vaccine versus placebo. The clonotype originates from a person between 18 and 65 years old who received the Ad26.COV2.S COVID-19 vaccine or a placebo. The V call is TRBV6-2 or TRBV6-3, the J call TRBJ2-7; D not resolved. This CDR3 reads CASSYSSYEQYF. Here the CDR3 DNA reads TGTGCCAGCAGTTACTCTAGCTACGAGCAGTACTTC.